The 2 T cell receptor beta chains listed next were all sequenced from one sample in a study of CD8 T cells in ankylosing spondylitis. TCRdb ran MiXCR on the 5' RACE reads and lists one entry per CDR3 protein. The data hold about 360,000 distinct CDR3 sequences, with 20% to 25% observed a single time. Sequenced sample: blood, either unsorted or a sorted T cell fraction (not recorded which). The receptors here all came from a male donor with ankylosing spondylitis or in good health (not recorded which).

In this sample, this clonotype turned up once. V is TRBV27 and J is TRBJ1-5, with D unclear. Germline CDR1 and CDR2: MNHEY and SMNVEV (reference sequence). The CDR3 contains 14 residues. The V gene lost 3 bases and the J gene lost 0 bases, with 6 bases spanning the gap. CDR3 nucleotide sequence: TGTGCCAGCAGTTTGGTGGTTAGCAATCAGCCCCAGCATTTT. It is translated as CASSLVVSNQPQHF.

The CDR3 reads CASSLIPGTSGGETQYF. The CDR3 region has the DNA TGTGCCAGCAGCTTGATCCCCGGGACTAGCGGAGGGGAGACCCAGTACTTC. The V call is TRBV11-2, the J call TRBJ2-5; TRBD2 aligns across 11 bases. Germline CDR1 and CDR2: SGHAT and FQNNGV. Trimming cost V 3 bases and J 5 bases; bases outside gene matches: 11. This CDR3 has 17 residues.